This T cell receptor beta chain emerged from a study of T cell responses to AZD1222 COVID-19 vaccine. This CDR3 is 17 amino acids long. The J segment lost 4 bases and the V segment lost 0 bases, leaving 7 bases of the junction unmatched. Looked up from germline, CDR1 is SGHDT and CDR2 is YYEEEE. To note about this clone: Its matching antigen is unknown.

Clones were read by immunoSEQ multiplex PCR, and TCRdb kept only the in-frame ones, dropping some. The sample yields 90,000 to 130,000 clones, about 94% seen once. Broader study findings: Repertoire sampling was restricted to post-peak T cell response timepoints.

This clonotype was obtained from an adult who received the AZD1222 COVID-19 vaccine. The sequenced sample was peripheral blood, obtained 28 days after the second AZD1222 dose. The chain has TRBV5-6 and TRBJ2-2, with 9 bases lining up with TRBD2. The CDR3 DNA is TGTGCCAGCAGCTTGGTAGTTAGCGGGAGTGGCACCGGGGAGCTGTTTTTT. It specifies CASSLVVSGSGTGELFF.